Below, 29 T cell receptor beta chains from the same sample are listed, as sequenced in a study of CD8 T cells in Susac syndrome. RNA, at about 0.5 to 1 ug, was reverse transcribed with random hexamers. A single record per CDR3 protein comes from TCRdb applying MiXCR to the immunoSEQ multiplex PCR reads. The sample lists approximately 190,000 distinct CDR3 sequences, 90% to 97% occurring once. The sample comprised CD4+ T cells from PBMCs. Receptor source: a human donor with Susac syndrome.

CDR3 nucleotides: TGTGCCTGGAGCCTTCAGGGTAATGGCTACACCTTC. It translates to CAWSLQGNGYTF. This rearrangement joins TRBV30 to TRBJ1-2; the D gene is possibly TRBD1 (5 bases). CDR1 is GTSNPN, CDR2 SVGIG, per germline (reference sequence). The CDR3 runs to 12 residues. The V end lost 3 bases, the J end lost 6 bases, and 11 bases lay between the germline ends.

This chain uses TRBV27 with TRBJ2-5, with D perhaps matching TRBD1 (6 bases). This CDR3 spans 16 amino acids. CDR1 is MNHEY, CDR2 SMNVEV, per germline (reference sequence). The V gene lost 6 bases and the J gene lost 2 bases, with 19 bases spanning the gap. CDR3 in amino acids: CASRSPLGGPQETQYF. The CDR3 nucleotides are TGTGCCAGCAGGTCGCCTTTAGGGGGACCACAAGAGACCCAGTACTTC.

V usage is TRBV6-5 and J usage is TRBJ1-5, with a tentative D call TRBD1 (5 bases). CDR1 is MNHEY, CDR2 SVGAGI, per germline. The CDR3 has 14 amino acids. V was shortened by 5 bases and J by 0 bases, with 8 bases between the two germline ends. This chain's CDR3 is CASSRDGSNQPQHF. The CDR3 DNA reads as TGTGCCAGCAGTCGGGACGGTAGCAATCAGCCCCAGCATTTT.

V and J are TRBV27 and TRBJ2-2, with TRBD1 matching over 11 bases. Germline CDR1 is MNHEY and CDR2 is SMNVEV (reference sequence). CDR3 length equals 13 residues. V gave up 6 bases and J gave up 6 bases; unmatched junction bases: 0. As DNA, the CDR3 is TGTGCCAGCAGGGGACAGGGGGCCGGGGAGCTGTTTTTT. It specifies CASRGQGAGELFF.

The rearrangement joins TRBV30 to TRBJ1-3, with unresolved D. Germline-derived CDR1 and CDR2 are GTSNPN and SVGIG (reference sequence). The CDR3 contains 16 residues. Trimming removed 2 bases from V and 0 bases from J, with 14 bases in between. DNA for the CDR3: TGTGCCTGGAGTCCCACCTCCGCCGACTCTGGAAACACCATATATTTT. The encoded protein is CAWSPTSADSGNTIYF.

The chain couples TRBV4-3 to TRBJ2-7, with D perhaps TRBD1 or TRBD2 (5 bases each). The CDR3 is 15 residues long. Germline CDR1 is LGHNA and CDR2 is YSLEER. The V and J ends lost 5 bases and 0 bases respectively, with 14 bases between them. The CDR3 DNA sequence: TGCGCCAGCAGCTTCTTCTCGGGGCTCTCCTACGAGCAGTACTTC. Translated: CASSFFSGLSYEQYF.

The chain carries TRBV18 and TRBJ2-5, with D perhaps matching TRBD1 or TRBD2 (5 bases each). The CDR3 consists of 16 residues. V gave up 0 bases and J gave up 3 bases, with 14 bases separating them. CDR1 KGHSH and CDR2 LQKENI come from the germline V gene. The CDR3 DNA is TGTGCCAGCTCACCACCTAATCGAGGGGTCGAAGAGACCCAGTACTTC. This sequence encodes CASSPPNRGVEETQYF. Full variable domain (rest looked up from reference TRBV18 and TRBJ2-5): NAGVMQNPRHLVRRRGQEARLRCSPMKGHSHVYWYRQLPEEGLKFMVYLQKENIIDESGMPKERFSAEFPKEGPSILRIQQVVRGDSAAYFCASSPPNRGVEETQYFGPGTRLLVL.

The CDR3 region has the DNA TGCGCCAGCAGCCAAGACCCACAGGGCTTGGGTGCCGGGGAGCTGTTTTTT. Translating it yields CASSQDPQGLGAGELFF. This sequence joins TRBV4-3 and TRBJ2-2; perhaps TRBD1 as D (6 bases). Germline lookup yields CDR1 LGHNA and CDR2 YSLEER. Trimming left V 0 bases short and J 6 bases short, with 17 bases between. The CDR3 has 17 amino acids.

The chain links TRBV11-1 to TRBJ2-3; D possibly matches TRBD1 or TRBD2 (6 bases each). Between the trimmed V and J ends, which lost 3 bases and 2 bases, there was a span of 15 bases. The CDR3 length is 16 residues. Germline V gene sequence: CDR1 SGHAT, CDR2 FQDESV (reference sequence). The DNA of the CDR3 is TGTGCCAGCAGCTTCTTACGGGGGCGAGTCACAGATACGCAGTATTTT. It is translated as CASSFLRGRVTDTQYF.

The chain couples TRBV30 to TRBJ1-2; D perhaps matches TRBD1 (5 bases). This CDR3 spans 13 amino acids. V lost 4 bases and J 4 bases, leaving 13 bases between the germline ends. From germline, CDR1 is GTSNPN and CDR2 SVGIG (reference sequence). The CDR3 region has the DNA TGTGCCTGGACGCAGGGAGAAGGCTATGGCTACACCTTC. Translated: CAWTQGEGYGYTF.

This sequence joins TRBV20-1 and TRBJ1-1, with TRBD1 identical over 10 bases. Germline V CDR1 and CDR2: DFQATT, SNEGSKA (reference sequence). The CDR3 contains 17 residues. The V and J ends lost 2 bases and 1 base, in that order; junction bases with no gene match: 10. CDR3 protein: CSARKTGGQLRNTEAFF. CDR3 sequence (DNA): TGCAGTGCTAGAAAGACAGGGGGCCAGTTAAGGAACACTGAAGCTTTCTTT.

This chain links TRBV20-1 with TRBJ2-5; TRBD2 matches 10 bases. Germline assignment: CDR1 DFQATT and CDR2 SNEGSKA (reference sequence). This CDR3 comprises 19 residues. The V segment lost 0 bases and the J segment 1 base; nucleotides outside the gene matches: 14. Here the CDR3 reads CSARDRPFRSGGAQETQYF. The CDR3 nucleotides read TGCAGTGCTAGAGATAGGCCGTTTCGAAGCGGGGGGGCCCAAGAGACCCAGTACTTC.

The V gene is TRBV6-5, the J gene TRBJ2-3; possible D gene TRBD1, 5 bases. The CDR3 spans 15 residues. The V end lost 0 bases, the J end lost 5 bases, and 12 bases lay between the germline ends. Looked up from germline, CDR1 is MNHEY and CDR2 is SVGAGI. Here the CDR3 DNA reads TGTGCCAGCAGTTACTCGGGAAGACAGAGAGATACGCAGTATTTT. This codes for CASSYSGRQRDTQYF.

The chain carries TRBV20-1 and TRBJ2-7; D call uncertain. The ends were cut back, 2 bases at V and 5 bases at J, with 13 bases in the middle. The CDR3 spans 13 residues. The germline CDR1 and CDR2 sequences are DFQATT and SNEGSKA (reference sequence). CDR3 loop: CSARPSTENEQYF. CDR3 nucleotide sequence: TGCAGTGCTAGACCCTCGACTGAAAACGAGCAGTACTTC.

This chain joins TRBV4-3 and TRBJ1-1; no firm D call. The CDR3 has 13 amino acids. Germline V gene lookup returns CDR1 LGHNA and CDR2 YSLEER. Trimming stripped 0 bases from V and 9 bases from J, with 11 bases between. DNA for the CDR3: TGCGCCAGCAGCCAAGAGAGGGAACAAAAAGCTTTCTTT. It yields the protein CASSQEREQKAFF.

This clonotype was seen only a few times. The V and J genes are TRBV7-8 and TRBJ2-5; 7 positions agree with TRBD2. Germline V gene lookup returns CDR1 SGHVS and CDR2 FQNEAQ. The V gene end was trimmed by 5 bases and the J gene end by 4 bases; junction bases not matched to a gene: 10. The CDR3 is 15 residues long. CDR3 in amino acids: CASSLTGGTGETQYF. For the CDR3, the DNA is TGTGCCAGCAGCCTCACCGGGGGGACGGGAGAGACCCAGTACTTC.

The J gene is TRBJ2-2, the V gene TRBV9, with D possibly called TRBD1 or TRBD2 (5 bases each). Germline assignment: CDR1 SGDLS and CDR2 YYNGEE. The CDR3 spans 15 residues. Trimming removed 7 bases from V and 4 bases from J, with 17 bases in between. CDR3 loop: CASGLLGAGTGELFF. In DNA, the CDR3 is TGTGCCAGCGGGCTCCTTGGGGCGGGCACCGGGGAGCTGTTTTTT.

The chain couples TRBV3-1 to TRBJ2-7; D is possibly TRBD2 (5 bases). The CDR3 runs to 12 residues. Trimming took 6 bases from V and 3 from J, leaving 9 bases between them. In germline, CDR1 is LGHDT, CDR2 YNNKEL (reference sequence). CDR3 in DNA: TGTGCCAGCAGGGGAGTCGTCTACGAGCAGTACTTC. Its protein product is CASRGVVYEQYF.

The chain uses TRBV7-2 and TRBJ2-3; no reliable D call. Deletions cut 5 bases from V and 2 bases from J, with 14 bases between. Germline V lookup: CDR1 SGHTA, CDR2 FQGNSA. CDR3 length: 15 residues. The CDR3 loop is CASSLVVASTDTQYF. The CDR3 DNA is TGTGCCAGCAGCCTGGTGGTAGCATCCACAGATACGCAGTATTTT.

The chain couples TRBV9 to TRBJ1-2, with 8 bases matching TRBD1. Germline-derived CDR1 and CDR2 are SGDLS and YYNGEE. J lost 1 base, V lost 4 bases, and 3 bases had no gene match. The CDR3 is made up of 14 amino acids. The DNA for the CDR3 is TGTGCCAGCAGCACGGACAGGGTTAACTATGGCTACACCTTC. Amino acid sequence: CASSTDRVNYGYTF.

The chain has TRBV18 and TRBJ2-5, with 8 bases identical to TRBD2. The CDR3 is made up of 15 amino acids. CDR1 is KGHSH and CDR2 is LQKENI in the germline V gene. V lost 2 bases, J lost 6 bases, and 8 bases stayed unmatched. CDR3: CASSPSSGGEKTQYF. CDR3 coding DNA: TGTGCCAGCTCACCATCAAGCGGGGGTGAAAAGACCCAGTACTTC.

The sample holds one count of this clonotype. The rearrangement joins TRBV24-1 to TRBJ1-1; a possible D gene is TRBD1 (5 bases). The germline CDR1 and CDR2 sequences are KGHDR and SFDVKD. Trimming removed 7 bases from V and 2 bases from J, with 16 bases in between. CDR3 size: 15 residues. The CDR3 coding sequence is TGTGCCACCAGCCCTAGACAAACAGGAAACACTGAAGCTTTCTTT. It translates to CATSPRQTGNTEAFF.

The chain couples TRBV30 to TRBJ2-2; D is unresolved. The CDR3 is made up of 14 amino acids. The germline CDR1 and CDR2 sequences are GTSNPN and SVGIG (reference sequence). With 3 bases removed from V and 4 bases from J, the gap between germline ends came to 12 bases. The DNA for the CDR3 is TGTGCCTGGAGGTTAGGGTTGACCACCGGGGAGCTGTTTTTT. It specifies CAWRLGLTTGELFF.

V gene TRBV3-1 combines with J gene TRBJ1-6; D not resolved. CDR3 size: 14 residues. V was shortened by 1 base and J by 5 bases, with 6 bases between the two germline ends. The V gene's germline CDR1 is LGHDT and CDR2 YNNKEL (reference sequence). CDR3 in DNA: TGTGCCAGCAGCCAAGGGGCGGATAATTCACCCCTCCACTTT. Protein: CASSQGADNSPLHF. Complete variable domain (other parts from reference TRBV3-1 and TRBJ1-6): DTAVSQTPKYLVTQMGNDKSIKCEQNLGHDTMYWYKQDSKKFLKIMFSYNNKELIINETVPNRFSPKSPDKAHLNLHINSLELGDSAVYFCASSQGADNSPLHFGNGTRLTVT.

The chain joins TRBV27 to TRBJ2-2, with D hard to call. CDR1 MNHEY and CDR2 SMNVEV come from the germline V gene (reference sequence). The V and J ends lost 3 bases and 5 bases respectively, with 7 bases between them. The CDR3 totals 13 residues. The CDR3 sequence: CASSFRRTGELFF. The CDR3 DNA is TGTGCCAGCAGTTTTCGGCGGACCGGGGAGCTGTTTTTT.

This chain connects TRBV6-1 to TRBJ2-2; TRBD2 aligns across 10 bases. Trimming at V came to 6 bases and at J to 0 bases, leaving 4 bases not matched to a gene. This CDR3 region has 16 residues. CDR1 is MNHNS, CDR2 SASEGT, per germline. Here the CDR3 DNA reads TGTGCCAGCAGGCTACTAGCGGGGTCGAACACCGGGGAGCTGTTTTTT. Protein: CASRLLAGSNTGELFF.

CDR3 loop: CASSLDGDPLNEQFF. In nucleotides, the CDR3 is TGCGCCAGCAGCTTGGATGGGGACCCCCTCAATGAGCAGTTCTTC. The chain carries TRBV5-1 and TRBJ2-1, with D perhaps being TRBD1 or TRBD2 (5 bases each). V gave up 0 bases and J gave up 6 bases, with 13 bases separating them. The CDR3 is made up of 15 amino acids. Germline CDR1 reads SGHRS; CDR2 reads YFSETQ.

The genes are TRBV9 and TRBJ2-6; TRBD1 matches 10 bases. After removal of 4 bases from V and 2 bases from J, the junction contained 12 bases not matched to a gene. This CDR3 contains 19 residues. Germline V CDR1 and CDR2: SGDLS, YYNGEE. The CDR3 is CASSLRGGQGRAGANVLTF. CDR3 coding DNA: TGTGCCAGCAGCCTCCGAGGGGGACAGGGGCGGGCTGGGGCCAACGTCCTGACTTTC. Variable domain in full (rest from reference TRBV9 and TRBJ2-6): DSGVTQTPKHLITATGQRVTLRCSPRSGDLSVYWYQQSLDQGLQFLIQYYNGEERAKGNILERFSAQQFPDLHSELNLSSLELGDSALYFCASSLRGGQGRAGANVLTFGAGSRLTVL.

The chain carries TRBV7-2 and TRBJ2-7, with 8 bases that match TRBD1. This CDR3 region has 15 residues. Germline values: CDR1 SGHTA, CDR2 FQGNSA. V shed 0 bases, J shed 3 bases, and the junction held 4 bases outside the gene matches. CDR3 residues: CASSLADRARYEQYF. DNA for the CDR3: TGTGCCAGCAGCTTAGCGGACAGGGCTCGCTACGAGCAGTACTTC.